Presented here are 17 T cell receptor beta chains from one specimen sequenced in a study of cytomegalovirus exposure and HLA in healthy donors. PCR was performed using 60 Vbeta and 13 Jbeta primers. The table came from immunoSEQ multiplex PCR; TCRdb's copy has only in-frame clones and leaves some out. The sample holds more than 80,000 clones, less than 80% seen once. The sequenced material came from PBMCs. These receptors all come from a woman in her forties in good health and CMV-seropositive.

This chain links TRBV10-3 with TRBJ2-7, with 10 bases fitting TRBD2. There are 14 residues in the CDR3. CDR1 ENHRY and CDR2 SYGVKD come from the germline V gene. With V trimmed by 4 bases and J by 4 bases, 4 bases remained unmatched. The CDR3 is CAISVSAGGYEQYF. DNA for the CDR3: TGTGCCATCAGTGTTTCAGCGGGAGGGTACGAGCAGTACTTC.

The chain is built from TRBV18 and TRBJ1-4; TRBD1 is a possible D gene (5 bases). Germline lookup yields CDR1 KGHSH and CDR2 LQKENI. V lost 6 bases and J 1 base, leaving 12 bases between the germline ends. CDR3 length: 15 residues. CDR3 bases: TGTGCCAGCTCTTCGTCAGGGATAACTAATGAAAAACTGTTTTTT. Translating gives CASSSSGITNEKLFF.

As for this clone: Germline and junction disagree at one end, which may indicate a read error. The same CDR3 arises from other DNA sequences in this sample as well. V gene TRBV4-1 combines with J gene TRBJ2-6; possible D gene TRBD1, 5 bases. This CDR3 comprises 18 residues. Germline CDR1 and CDR2: MGHRA and YSYEKL. CDR3 in amino acids: CASSQDHSVSSGANVLTF. CDR3 coding DNA: TGCGCCAGCAGCCAAGACCACAGTGTTAGCTCTGGGGCCAACGTCCTAACTTTC.

The chain couples TRBV9 to TRBJ1-1; TRBD1 matches at 8 bases. The CDR3 has 17 residues. Germline CDR1 and CDR2: SGDLS and YYNGEE. The V and J ends lost 0 bases and 1 base, in that order; junction bases with no gene match: 8. CDR3 loop: CASSVDPHGQGNTEAFF. CDR3 nucleotide sequence: TGTGCCAGCAGCGTAGACCCCCACGGACAGGGGAACACTGAAGCTTTCTTT.

As DNA, the CDR3 is TGTGCCAGCAGCTTATTCTCTCTAGCGGGATCGTACAATGAGCAGTTCTTC. Protein product: CASSLFSLAGSYNEQFF. The chain carries TRBV11-3 and TRBJ2-1; 9 positions agree with TRBD2. The length of the CDR3 is 17 residues. Trimming took 2 bases from V and 4 from J; bases not matched to a gene: 9. Germline CDR1 and CDR2: SGHNT and YENEEA.

V is TRBV5-1 and J is TRBJ2-5; D unclear. The CDR3 extends over 14 amino acids. The V gene's germline CDR1 is SGHRS and CDR2 YFSETQ. The germline V and J ends were trimmed by 0 bases and 1 base, with 7 bases remaining between them. The CDR3 spells CASSLGAFQETQYF. The CDR3 DNA is TGCGCCAGCAGCTTGGGGGCCTTCCAAGAGACCCAGTACTTC. Combining the CDR3 with reference TRBV5-1 and TRBJ2-5 gives the whole variable domain KAGVTQTPRYLIKTRGQQVTLSCSPISGHRSVSWYQQTPGQGLQFLFEYFSETQRNKGNFPGRFSGRQFSNSRSEMNVSTLELGDSALYLCASSLGAFQETQYFGPGTRLLVL.

This clone has a single count. The V call is TRBV15, the J call TRBJ1-2; D perhaps matches TRBD1 (6 bases). The V gene lost 4 bases and the J gene lost 4 bases, with 13 bases spanning the gap. CDR3 length equals 14 residues. Per the germline V gene, CDR1 is LNHNV and CDR2 is YYDKDF (reference sequence). CDR3 protein: CATSTDRNVYGYTF. CDR3 DNA sequence: TGTGCCACCAGCACTGACAGGAACGTCTATGGCTACACCTTC.

This clone has a single count. The chain links TRBV29-1 to TRBJ2-7; 8 positions agree with TRBD2. Trimming removed 6 bases from V and 3 bases from J; junction bases left unmatched: 10. CDR1 is SQVTM, CDR2 ANQGSEA, per germline. This CDR3 contains 14 residues. CDR3 nucleotide sequence: TGCAGCGTCGCCCCGGGGGGGGCGGTCTACGAGCAGTACTTC. It is translated as CSVAPGGAVYEQYF.

The chain combines TRBV27 with TRBJ1-1; tentative D call: TRBD1 (6 bases). Germline CDR1 reads MNHEY; CDR2 reads SMNVEV (reference sequence). The V and J ends lost 6 bases and 1 base respectively, with 15 bases between them. CDR3 length: 15 amino acids. The DNA for the CDR3 is TGTGCCAGCAGGCCTGCGGGGGGCTGGAACACTGAAGCTTTCTTT. Protein product: CASRPAGGWNTEAFF.

The rearrangement uses TRBV7-2 and TRBJ2-2; the D is unclear. V gave up 1 base and J gave up 4 bases, with 7 bases separating them. The CDR3 is made up of 14 amino acids. Per the germline V gene, CDR1 is SGHTA and CDR2 is FQGNSA. CDR3 nucleotides: TGTGCCAGCAGCTTAGGCGTAGTCACCGGGGAGCTGTTTTTT. Protein: CASSLGVVTGELFF.

The DNA of the CDR3 is TGTGCCAGCAGCCGGACAGGGGACAATCAGCCCCAGCATTTT. This translates into CASSRTGDNQPQHF. The rearrangement links TRBV5-4 to TRBJ1-5, with 9 bases matching TRBD1. The J segment lost 3 bases and the V segment lost 4 bases, leaving 2 bases of the junction unmatched. This CDR3 is built from 14 residues. From germline, CDR1 is SGHNT and CDR2 YYREEE (reference sequence).

The chain links TRBV5-4 to TRBJ2-7, with 7 bases fitting TRBD2. The V and J ends lost 3 bases and 3 bases, in that order; junction bases with no gene match: 9. Per the germline V gene, CDR1 is SGHNT and CDR2 is YYREEE (reference sequence). There are 15 residues in the CDR3. CDR3: CASSSVAGVDYEQYF. DNA of the CDR3: TGTGCCAGCAGCTCGGTGGCGGGAGTCGACTACGAGCAGTACTTC.

The CDR3: CASTGQGPNQPQHF. The CDR3 DNA is TGTGCCAGCACGGGCCAGGGCCCTAATCAGCCCCAGCATTTT. This chain joins TRBV2 and TRBJ1-5; possibly TRBD1 for D (5 bases). This CDR3 has 14 residues. The germline CDR1 and CDR2 sequences are SNHLY and FYNNEI. Trimming took 7 bases from V and 4 from J, leaving 14 bases between them.

The chain is built from TRBV11-3 and TRBJ2-5; the match to TRBD2 covers 13 bases. V lost 4 bases, J lost 4 bases, and 12 bases stayed unmatched. This CDR3 has 18 residues. The germline CDR1 and CDR2 sequences are SGHNT and YENEEA. The CDR3 bases are TGTGCCAGCAGCTCCCCACGACTAGCGGGAGGCCCGAGAGAGACCCAGTACTTC. It translates to CASSSPRLAGGPRETQYF. The full variable domain, in which reference TRBV11-3 and TRBJ2-5 provide the parts outside the CDR3, is EAGVVQSPRYKIIEKKQPVAFWCNPISGHNTLYWYLQNLGQGPELLIRYENEEAVDDSQLPKDRFSAERLKGVDSTLKIQPAELGDSAVYLCASSSPRLAGGPRETQYFGPGTRLLVL.

In this sample, this clone turned up many times. The J gene is TRBJ1-1, the V gene TRBV19; 7 positions agree with TRBD1. CDR3 length: 14 amino acids. Germline V gene data show CDR1 as LNHDA and CDR2 as SQIVND (reference sequence). Trimming took 7 bases from V and 0 from J; bases not matched to a gene: 5. This chain's CDR3 is CASNPGQMNTEAFF. The CDR3 DNA follows: TGTGCCAGTAACCCGGGACAGATGAACACTGAAGCTTTCTTT. Complete variable domain (other parts from reference TRBV19 and TRBJ1-1): DGGITQSPKYLFRKEGQNVTLSCEQNLNHDAMYWYRQDPGQGLRLIYYSQIVNDFQKGDIAEGYSVSREKKESFPLTVTSAQKNPTAFYLCASNPGQMNTEAFFGQGTRLTVV.

The chain has TRBV5-1 and TRBJ2-2, with D maybe TRBD1 (6 bases). The V gene lost 0 bases and the J gene lost 2 bases, with 8 bases spanning the gap. The germline CDR1 and CDR2 sequences are SGHRS and YFSETQ. The CDR3 is 15 amino acids. CDR3 in amino acids: CASSLGTVNTGELFF. The DNA of the CDR3 is TGCGCCAGCAGCTTGGGGACAGTTAACACCGGGGAGCTGTTTTTT.

This clone was seen only once. The V gene is TRBV10-2, the J gene TRBJ2-5; tentatively, D is TRBD2 (5 bases). In germline, CDR1 is WSHSY, CDR2 SAAADI. The CDR3 covers 11 residues. The germline V and J ends were trimmed by 4 bases and 6 bases, with 6 bases remaining between them. This chain's CDR3 is CASSAGKTQYF. CDR3 sequence (DNA): TGCGCCAGCAGTGCGGGGAAGACCCAGTACTTC.